This T cell receptor beta chain was found in a study of blood T cell repertoires in COVID-19 (TCRdb year 2020). For the study in its entirety: The collaborator samples originated in the United States, Italy and Spain and spanned the acute and convalescent phases of COVID-19. The prospective study material was composed of cDNA or gDNA derived from T cells, B-cell-depleted T cells, or PBMCs. Subjects who had been exposed to COVID-19, were actively infected with it, or had recovered from it provided the deeply sampled blood TCRbeta repertoires that made up the dataset. The repertoires were made available in a free public database intended to serve as a resource for research on the immune response to SARS-CoV-2. Samples were obtained from the ongoing ImmuneRACE study (first 160 participants) and from 1,000 to 1,500 subjects provided by 6 global collaborators. A de-identified subject ID, COVID-19 status, age in years and sex were almost always included in the sample metadata. Where HLA class I and class II types were available, the types were taken from metadata supplied by the sample provider, not from assay-based typing.

As to this clone: Its antigen is not yet known. The record has no base qualities; no much larger clone is one base away.

The collaborating institutions used their own protocols to collect whole blood in K2EDTA tubes. For TCRbeta analysis, collaborators shipped samples in one of three forms: frozen whole blood, isolated PBMCs, or DNA extracted from either of those sample types. Study-level results and caveats: How much clinical and demographic metadata was included differed by source and by participant, and the metadata was provided uncurated.

TCRbeta CDR3 regions were amplified from genomic DNA using the immunoSEQ Assay, a bias-controlled multiplex PCR. As for how the authors treated the data: The number of nucleated cells in each sample was estimated from the amplification of reference gene primers within the assay. To quantify the absolute abundance of each unique TCRbeta CDR3 rearrangement, sequence reads were collapsed and filtered. Productive Simpson clonality was computed per sample as the square root of Simpson's diversity index over productive rearrangements. Imported from immuneACCESS, the table was reduced by TCRdb to in-frame sequences with V and J called. These copies leave out some clones; in studies compared against another copy, an unresolved V gene accounts for under half, and the cause of the remainder is not known. V, J and clone size were drawn from that table, and D and trimming were deduced from the DNA. For this sample there are some 96,000 clones; around four fifths appear just once. The top ten clonotypes cover 9.5% to 13% of the sample.

V is pruned by 0 bases and J by 5 bases, leaving 8 bases of the junction without a gene match. From cysteine to phenylalanine, the CDR3 is 16 amino acids long. The only DNA kept is the CDR3, 48 bases in frame from the first base. CDR1 and CDR2 (LGHDT, YNNKEL) derive from the germline V gene (reference sequence). The clonotype comes from a woman aged 70-85 years with acute or convalescent COVID-19. What was sequenced was peripheral blood. The chain couples TRBV3-1 (or the pseudogene TRBV3-2) to TRBJ2-5; TRBD2 matches 8 bases in the middle. At the DNA level, the sequence is TGTGCCAGCAGCCAAGAAGGAGTCGGGGGGGACGAGACCCAGTACTTC. It is translated as CASSQEGVGGDETQYF.